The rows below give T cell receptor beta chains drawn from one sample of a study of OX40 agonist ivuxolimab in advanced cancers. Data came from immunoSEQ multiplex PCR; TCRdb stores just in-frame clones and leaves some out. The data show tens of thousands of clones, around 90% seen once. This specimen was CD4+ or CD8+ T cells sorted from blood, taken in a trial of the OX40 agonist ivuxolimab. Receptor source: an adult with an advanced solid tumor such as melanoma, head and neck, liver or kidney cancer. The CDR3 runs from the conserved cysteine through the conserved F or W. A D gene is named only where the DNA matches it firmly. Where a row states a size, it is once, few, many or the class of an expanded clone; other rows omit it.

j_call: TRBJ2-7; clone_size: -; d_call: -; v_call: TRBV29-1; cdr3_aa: CSVDYNTPGEQYF; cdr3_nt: TGCAGCGTTGATTATAACACCCCGGGGGAGCAGTACTTC
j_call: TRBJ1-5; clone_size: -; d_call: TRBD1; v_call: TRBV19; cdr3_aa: CASSHSMTLLQGQEPQHF; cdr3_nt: TGTGCCAGTTCCCATAGTATGACTCTTCTGCAGGGACAGGAGCCCCAGCATTTT
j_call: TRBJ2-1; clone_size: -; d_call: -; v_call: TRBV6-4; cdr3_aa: CASSDSMGSRYNEQFF; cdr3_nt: TGTGCCAGCAGTGACTCGATGGGTTCCCGGTACAATGAGCAGTTCTTC
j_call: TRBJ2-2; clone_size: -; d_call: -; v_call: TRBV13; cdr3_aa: CASSLFGDTGELFF; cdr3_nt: TGTGCCAGCAGCTTATTCGGGGACACCGGGGAGCTGTTTTTT
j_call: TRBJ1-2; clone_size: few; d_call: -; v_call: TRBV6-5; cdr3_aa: CASSQFQAPLYGYTF; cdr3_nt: TGTGCCAGCAGTCAGTTCCAGGCGCCCCTTTATGGCTACACCTTC
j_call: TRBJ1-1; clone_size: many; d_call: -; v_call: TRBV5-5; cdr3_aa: CASSLPLLLTEAFF; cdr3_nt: TGTGCCAGCAGCTTGCCTCTTCTTCTCACTGAAGCTTTCTTT
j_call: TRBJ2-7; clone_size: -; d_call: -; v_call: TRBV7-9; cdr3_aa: CASSLEVRIGYEQYF; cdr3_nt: TGTGCCAGCAGCTTAGAGGTTCGTATCGGATACGAGCAGTACTTC
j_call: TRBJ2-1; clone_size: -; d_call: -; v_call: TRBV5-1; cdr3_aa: CASSLTGGPTYNEQFF; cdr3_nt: TGCGCCAGCAGCCTTACTGGGGGACCTACTTACAATGAGCAGTTCTTC
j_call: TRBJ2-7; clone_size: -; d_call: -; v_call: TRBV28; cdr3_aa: CASSLFRESSEQYF; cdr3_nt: TGTGCCAGCAGTTTATTCAGGGAGTCCTCCGAGCAGTACTTC
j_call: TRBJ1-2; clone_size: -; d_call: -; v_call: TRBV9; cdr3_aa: CASSPSSTNYGYTF; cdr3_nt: TGTGCCAGCAGCCCTTCAAGTACGAACTATGGCTACACCTTC
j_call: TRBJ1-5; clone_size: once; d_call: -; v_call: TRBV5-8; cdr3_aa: CASSLGPGGDSNQPQHF; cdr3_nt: TGTGCCAGCAGCTTGGGTCCCGGGGGCGATAGCAATCAGCCCCAGCATTTT
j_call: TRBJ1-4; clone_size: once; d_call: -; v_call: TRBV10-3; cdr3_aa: CAISESVTAGTEKLFF; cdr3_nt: TGTGCCATCAGTGAGTCAGTCACCGCAGGGACGGAAAAACTGTTTTTT
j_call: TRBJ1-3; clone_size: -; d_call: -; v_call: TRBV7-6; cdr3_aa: CASSLAATGLSGNTIYF; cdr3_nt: TGTGCCAGCAGCTTAGCGGCTACGGGATTATCTGGAAACACCATATATTTT
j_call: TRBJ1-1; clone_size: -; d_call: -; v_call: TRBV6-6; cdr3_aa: CASSVGVASEAFF; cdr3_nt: TGTGCCAGCAGTGTTGGGGTAGCGTCTGAAGCTTTCTTT
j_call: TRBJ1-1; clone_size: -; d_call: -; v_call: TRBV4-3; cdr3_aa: CASSQDMAVGTEAFF; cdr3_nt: TGCGCCAGCAGCCAAGATATGGCAGTGGGCACTGAAGCTTTCTTT
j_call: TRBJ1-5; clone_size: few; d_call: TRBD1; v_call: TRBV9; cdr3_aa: CASSVEGTGDQPQHF; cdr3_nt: TGTGCCAGCAGCGTAGAAGGGACAGGGGATCAGCCCCAGCATTTT
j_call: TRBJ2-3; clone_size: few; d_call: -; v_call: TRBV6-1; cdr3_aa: CAGGAREDTDTQYF; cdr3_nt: TGTGCCGGGGGGGCACGGGAGGACACAGATACGCAGTATTTT
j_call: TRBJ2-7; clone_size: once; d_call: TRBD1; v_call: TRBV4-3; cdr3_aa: CASSHNTGTAYEQYF; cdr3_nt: TGCGCCAGCAGCCACAATACCGGGACAGCCTACGAGCAGTACTTC
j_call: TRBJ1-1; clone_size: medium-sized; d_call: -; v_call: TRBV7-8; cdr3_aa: CASLGEFTGGTEAFF; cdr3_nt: TGTGCCAGCCTTGGCGAGTTTACGGGAGGCACTGAAGCTTTCTTT
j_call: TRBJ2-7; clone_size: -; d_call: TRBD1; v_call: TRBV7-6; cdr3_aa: CASSLGQGPLSYEQYF; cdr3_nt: TGTGCCAGCAGCTTAGGACAGGGCCCCCTCTCCTACGAGCAGTACTTC
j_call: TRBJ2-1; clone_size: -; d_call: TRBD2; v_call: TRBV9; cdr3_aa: CASSWTSGTDEQFF; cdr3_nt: TGTGCCAGCAGTTGGACTAGCGGGACGGATGAGCAGTTCTTC
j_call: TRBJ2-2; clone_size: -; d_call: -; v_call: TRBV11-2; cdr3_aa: CASSLGSSTNTGELFF; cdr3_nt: TGTGCCAGCAGCTTAGGCAGCTCTACGAACACCGGGGAGCTGTTTTTT
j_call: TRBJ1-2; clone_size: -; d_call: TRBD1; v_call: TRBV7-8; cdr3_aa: CASSPGTGYVWGYTF; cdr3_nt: TGTGCCAGCTCCCCAGGGACAGGTTATGTTTGGGGCTACACCTTC
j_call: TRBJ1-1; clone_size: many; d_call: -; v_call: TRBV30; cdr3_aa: CAWSFSGGHTEAFF; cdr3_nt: TGTGCCTGGAGTTTTTCTGGGGGGCACACTGAAGCTTTCTTT
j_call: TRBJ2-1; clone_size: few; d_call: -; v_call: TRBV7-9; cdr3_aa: CASSLLATSNNEQFF; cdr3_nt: TGTGCCAGCAGCTTACTAGCTACGTCGAACAATGAGCAGTTCTTC
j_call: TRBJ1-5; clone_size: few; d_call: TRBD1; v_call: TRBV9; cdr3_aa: CASSQGTGGQPQHF; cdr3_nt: TGTGCCAGCAGCCAAGGGACAGGGGGACAGCCCCAGCATTTT
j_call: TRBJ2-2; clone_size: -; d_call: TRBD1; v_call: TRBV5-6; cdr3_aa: CASSSITDRGQVAGELFF; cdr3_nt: TGTGCCAGCAGCTCCATCACGGACAGGGGGCAGGTTGCCGGGGAGCTGTTTTTT
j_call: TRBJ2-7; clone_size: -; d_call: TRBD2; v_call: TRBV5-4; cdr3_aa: CASSFSGTIHEQYF; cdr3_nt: TGTGCCAGCAGCTTCTCCGGGACTATCCACGAGCAGTACTTC
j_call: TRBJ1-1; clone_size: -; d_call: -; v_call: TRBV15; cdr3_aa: CATSRDRGVTEAFF; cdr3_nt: TGTGCCACCAGCAGAGATAGGGGCGTCACTGAAGCTTTCTTT
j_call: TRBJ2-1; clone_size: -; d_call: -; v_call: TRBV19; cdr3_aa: CATDRGPNEQFF; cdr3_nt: TGTGCCACCGATAGAGGGCCCAATGAGCAGTTCTTC
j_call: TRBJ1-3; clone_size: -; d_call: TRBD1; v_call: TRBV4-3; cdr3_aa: CASSQEGQGSYTIYF; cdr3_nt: TGCGCCAGCAGCCAGGAAGGACAGGGGAGCTACACCATATATTTT
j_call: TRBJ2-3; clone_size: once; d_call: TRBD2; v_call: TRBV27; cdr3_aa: CASSLLAGETDTQYF; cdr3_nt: TGTGCCAGCAGTTTATTAGCGGGAGAGACAGATACGCAGTATTTT
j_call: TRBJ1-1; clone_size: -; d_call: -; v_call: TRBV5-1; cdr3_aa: CASSGMRKTEAFF; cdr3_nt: TGCGCCAGCAGCGGCATGAGGAAAACTGAAGCTTTCTTT
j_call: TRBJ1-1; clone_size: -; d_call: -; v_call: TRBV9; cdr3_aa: CASSFPEGRNTEAFF; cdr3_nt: TGTGCCAGCAGCTTCCCAGAGGGACGGAACACTGAAGCTTTCTTT